The next 2 T cell receptor beta chains were all read from a single sample in a study of blood T cell repertoires in COVID-19. Assay: immunoSEQ multiplex PCR; the TCRdb copy retains only in-frame clones and omits some. The sample includes about 220,000 clones, roughly nine tenths of them seen just once. The specimen was PBMCs or T cells enriched from blood (not recorded which). Receptors originate from a woman aged 18-35 years in a cohort exposed to, infected with or recovered from COVID-19 (not recorded which).

The rearrangement links TRBV5-1 to TRBJ1-2; D remains ambiguous. The ends were cut back, 4 bases at V and 1 base at J, with 11 bases in the middle. This CDR3 region has 14 residues. Germline V gene data show CDR1 as SGHRS and CDR2 as YFSETQ. The CDR3 reads CASSPEPHNYGYTF. CDR3 bases: TGCGCCAGCAGCCCCGAGCCCCATAACTATGGCTACACCTTC. The whole variable domain, remainder taken from reference TRBV5-1 and TRBJ1-2, is KAGVTQTPRYLIKTRGQQVTLSCSPISGHRSVSWYQQTPGQGLQFLFEYFSETQRNKGNFPGRFSGRQFSNSRSEMNVSTLELGDSALYLCASSPEPHNYGYTFGSGTRLTVV.

V gene TRBV6-1 combines with J gene TRBJ1-1; D possibly corresponds to TRBD1 (5 bases). CDR1 and CDR2 (germline): MNHNS, SASEGT. The CDR3 extends over 14 amino acids. V lost 2 bases to trimming and J lost 5 bases, with 12 bases between them. CDR3 DNA sequence: TGTGCCAGCAGTGAACCGGGGGTGGGGACTGAAGCTTTCTTT. Protein: CASSEPGVGTEAFF.